This TCR beta chain emerged from a study of blood T cell repertoires in COVID-19. Study-level background: Sites in the United States, Italy and Spain provided acute and convalescent COVID-19 samples. In each case, the material was cDNA or gDNA derived from T cells, B-cell-depleted T cells, or PBMCs.

Deletions cut 2 bases from V and 5 bases from J, with 18 bases between. Germline-derived CDR1 and CDR2 are SQVTM and ANQGSEA. This CDR3 region has 15 residues. In the original workflow: Estimation of nucleated cell counts relied on the amplification of reference gene primers. Sequenced by immunoSEQ multiplex PCR; TCRdb stores in-frame clones only, minus some. The D gene and trimming were derived from the DNA, and the V and J assignments and clone size from that table. Among about 190,000 clones listed, roughly 90% were seen once. The sequence was collected from a man aged 50-60 years with acute or convalescent COVID-19. Sequenced input: peripheral blood. J is TRBJ2-5 and V is TRBV29-1; D remains unclear. The CDR3 region is CSVETRVTVSETQYF. CDR3 sequence (DNA): TGCAGCGTTGAAACAAGAGTCACAGTCTCCGAGACCCAGTACTTC.